A single sample gave rise to the 8 T cell receptor beta chains below, sequenced in a study of cytomegalovirus exposure and HLA in healthy donors. In the PCR, 60 Vbeta and 13 Jbeta primers were used. Repertoires were generated with immunoSEQ multiplex PCR, while TCRdb's copy carries only in-frame clones and drops some. Of 100,000 to 150,000 clones in the sample, 83% are singletons; the top ten hold around 1.3%. Source material: PBMCs. The receptors were sampled from a girl aged 2-10 years in good health and CMV-seronegative.

The genes are TRBV28 and TRBJ2-1, with 12 nucleotides matching TRBD2. The CDR3 has 13 amino acids. The germline V gene has CDR1 MDHEN and CDR2 SYDVKM. Unmatched junction bases numbered 3, after V lost 8 bases and J lost 7 bases. CDR3 sequence: CASDGTSGNEQFF. In nucleotides, the CDR3 is TGTGCCAGCGATGGGACTAGCGGGAATGAGCAGTTCTTC.

This clone has more than one count but fewer than ten. The V call is TRBV19, the J call TRBJ2-7, with 8 bases fitting TRBD2. The CDR3 extends over 13 amino acids. J gave up 4 bases and V 1 base, and 0 bases lay outside the gene matches. The germline V gene has CDR1 LNHDA and CDR2 SQIVND (reference sequence). The CDR3 sequence is CASSIGLAYEQYF. The DNA of the CDR3 is TGTGCCAGTAGTATAGGACTAGCGTACGAGCAGTACTTC.

This clone was found a few times. This chain joins TRBV18 and TRBJ1-5; 7 bases map to TRBD1. J lost 9 bases, V lost 0 bases, and 14 bases had no gene match. CDR3 length: 17 residues. CDR1 is KGHSH and CDR2 is LQKENI in the germline V gene. CDR3 amino acids: CASSPPSPRTGGGPQHF. Here the CDR3 DNA reads TGTGCCAGCTCACCACCGTCACCCCGGACAGGTGGGGGGCCCCAGCATTTT.

The chain uses TRBV5-6 and TRBJ2-2; possible D gene TRBD2, 5 bases. This CDR3 contains 16 residues. CDR1 is SGHDT, CDR2 YYEEEE, per germline. The germline V and J ends were trimmed by 4 bases and 1 base, with 14 bases remaining between them. CDR3 sequence (DNA): TGTGCCAGCAGCCCAATCGGGGTTAAGAACACCGGGGAGCTGTTTTTT. Its translation is CASSPIGVKNTGELFF. Supplemented by reference TRBV5-6 and TRBJ2-2, the full variable domain reads DAGVTQSPTHLIKTRGQQVTLRCSPKSGHDTVSWYQQALGQGPQFIFQYYEEEERQRGNFPDRFSGHQFPNYSSELNVNALLLGDSALYLCASSPIGVKNTGELFFGEGSRLTVL.

The chain joins TRBV7-8 to TRBJ1-4; 8 nucleotides agree with TRBD1. CDR1 is SGHVS and CDR2 is FQNEAQ in the germline V gene. The CDR3 runs to 14 residues. Trimming removed 3 bases from V and 8 bases from J; junction bases left unmatched: 5. The CDR3 spells CASSFSGQAEKLFF. DNA of the CDR3: TGTGCCAGCAGCTTTTCGGGACAGGCAGAAAAACTGTTTTTT.

V gene TRBV29-1 combines with J gene TRBJ2-3, with 9 positions matching TRBD2. This CDR3 has 14 amino acids. Germline values: CDR1 SQVTM, CDR2 ANQGSEA. The V segment lost 4 bases and the J segment 4 bases; nucleotides outside the gene matches: 6. The CDR3 DNA follows: TGCAGCGTTGGTGTGACTAGCGGAGCAGATACGCAGTATTTT. Translated: CSVGVTSGADTQYF.

This sequence joins TRBV6-5 and TRBJ2-1, with no clear D. Trimming pared 2 bases from V and 8 bases from J, leaving 10 bases between. The germline V gene has CDR1 MNHEY and CDR2 SVGAGI. The CDR3 totals 13 residues. The chain's CDR3 is CASSYPPFHEQFF. The CDR3 DNA sequence: TGTGCCAGCAGTTACCCCCCCTTTCATGAGCAGTTCTTC.

The CDR3, as DNA: TGTGCCAGCAGTGAAGGGGACAGGGCTGGTTACACCATATATTTT. Residues: CASSEGDRAGYTIYF. The J gene is TRBJ1-3, the V gene TRBV6-1, with 9 bases lining up with TRBD1. Germline lookup yields CDR1 MNHNS and CDR2 SASEGT. This CDR3 has 15 residues. The V and J ends lost 1 base and 8 bases, in that order; junction bases with no gene match: 6.